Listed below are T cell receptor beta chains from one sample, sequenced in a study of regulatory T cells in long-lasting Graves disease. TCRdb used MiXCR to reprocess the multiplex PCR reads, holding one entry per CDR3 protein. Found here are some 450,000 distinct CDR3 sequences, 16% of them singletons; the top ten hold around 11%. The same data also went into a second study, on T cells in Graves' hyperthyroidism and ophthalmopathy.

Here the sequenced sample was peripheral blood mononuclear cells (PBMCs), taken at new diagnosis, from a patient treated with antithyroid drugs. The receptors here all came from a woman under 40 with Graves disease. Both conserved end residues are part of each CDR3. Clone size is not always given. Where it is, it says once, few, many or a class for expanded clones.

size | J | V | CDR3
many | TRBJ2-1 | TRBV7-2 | CASSPRLAGGGNEQFF
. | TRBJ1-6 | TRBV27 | CASSFSAGERNSPLHF
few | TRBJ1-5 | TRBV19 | CASINRMSVNQPQHF
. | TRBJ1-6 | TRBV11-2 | CANQRGGARSLHF
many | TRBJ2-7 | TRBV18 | CASSYGTGDEQYF
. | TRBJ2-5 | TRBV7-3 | CASSSGSGSETQYF
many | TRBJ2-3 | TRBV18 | CASSPLIMRPTTDTQYF
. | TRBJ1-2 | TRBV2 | CASSSGSYYGYTF
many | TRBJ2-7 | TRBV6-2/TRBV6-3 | CASSYSTTSSYEQYF
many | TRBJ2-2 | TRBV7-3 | CASSFVGGANTGELFF
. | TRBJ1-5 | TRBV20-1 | CSANSPQGAGSQHF
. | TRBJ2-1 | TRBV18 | CASSPRVLQGVDNEQFF
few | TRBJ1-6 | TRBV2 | CASSPGGGDSPLHF
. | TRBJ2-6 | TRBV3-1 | CASRDRVSSGANVLTF
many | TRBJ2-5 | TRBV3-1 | CASSPHGPKKETQYF
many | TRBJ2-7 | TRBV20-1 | CSAPRTSENYEQYF
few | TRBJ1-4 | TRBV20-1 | CSASNLEGSTNEKLFF
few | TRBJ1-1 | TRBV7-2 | CASSEPQQGNTEAFF
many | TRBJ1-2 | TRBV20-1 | CSARRDREGYGYTF
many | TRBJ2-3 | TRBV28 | CASSLGVKGAFSDTQYF
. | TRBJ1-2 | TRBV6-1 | CASINPSGFSDDYGYTF
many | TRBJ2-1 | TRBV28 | CASSTRDRGRNEQFF
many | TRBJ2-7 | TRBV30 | CAWSLGQPYEQYF
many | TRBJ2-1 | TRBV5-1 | CASSPRRDRYNEQFF
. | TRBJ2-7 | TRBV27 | CTSQRGWVQYF
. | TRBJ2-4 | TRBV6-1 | CASSPGTGWDKNIQYF
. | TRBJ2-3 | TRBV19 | CASSPITDTQYF
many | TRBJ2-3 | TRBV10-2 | CASSEQVEGGRGGTDTQYF
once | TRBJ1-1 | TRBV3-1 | CASSPRGGGRRTEAFF
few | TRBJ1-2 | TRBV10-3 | CAISRAENYGYTF
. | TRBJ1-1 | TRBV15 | CATSSGQGLLTEAFF
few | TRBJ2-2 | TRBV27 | CASSIVSGTLGGELFF
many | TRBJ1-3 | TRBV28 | CASSQQGHLSGNTIYF
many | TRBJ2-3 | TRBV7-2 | CASSLTSGRARDTQYF
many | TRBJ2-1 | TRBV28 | CASRTRGQTTYNEQFF
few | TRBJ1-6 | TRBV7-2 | CASSPTTGGGNSPLHF
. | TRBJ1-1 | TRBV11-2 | CASGRGLGTEAFF
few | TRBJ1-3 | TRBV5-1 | CASRSGLLAGNTIYF
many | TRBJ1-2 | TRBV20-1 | CSAMGQQTNYGYTF
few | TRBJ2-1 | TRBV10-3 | CAISDMGGSRNEQFF
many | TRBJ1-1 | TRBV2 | CASSDSGSWENTEAFF
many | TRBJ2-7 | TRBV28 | CASSLGTYYEQYF
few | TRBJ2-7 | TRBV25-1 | CASSTQLTYEQYF
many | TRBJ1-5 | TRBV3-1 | CASSQDLGNQPQHF
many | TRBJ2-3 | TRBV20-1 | CSASPRLAGEQYF
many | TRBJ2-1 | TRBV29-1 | CSVETKVTFHSYNEQFF
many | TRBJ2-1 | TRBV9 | CASSDAGTSGYNEQFF
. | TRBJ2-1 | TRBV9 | CASSVDPTALQGAGNNEQFF
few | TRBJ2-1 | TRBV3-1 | CASSQDLRTSDEQFF
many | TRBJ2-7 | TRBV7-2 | CASSSAGGAGGRNSYEQYF
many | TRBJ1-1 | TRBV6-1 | CASGTGYLNTEAFF
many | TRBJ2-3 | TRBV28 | CASSFLKEGQRFGTDTQYF
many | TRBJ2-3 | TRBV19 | CASRVSASTDTQYF
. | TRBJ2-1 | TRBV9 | CASSGNRDTKFNEQFF